Below, 17 T cell receptor beta chains from the same sample are listed, as sequenced in a study of T-cell reconstitution after alpha-beta-depleted transplantation in children. A TCRbeta library incorporating unique molecular identifiers was prepared. TCRdb re-derived calls from the PCR reads in MiXCR, one entry per CDR3 protein. The sample yields nearly 550,000 distinct CDR3 sequences, 15% to 20% seen once. The sample in question was PBMCs from the stem cell graft donor, obtained from the stem cell graft. These receptors originate from a human donor who donated a stem cell graft to a child with acute lymphoblastic leukemia.

This clonotype was picked up a small number of times. The chain is built from TRBV19 and TRBJ2-7; no firm D call. Germline CDR1 and CDR2: LNHDA and SQIVND (reference sequence). The CDR3 consists of 13 residues. Trimming removed 3 bases at V and 3 bases at J, with 9 bases between. CDR3 nucleotide sequence: TGTGCCAGTAGTATTGCCAGCTACTACGAGCAGTACTTC. Protein sequence: CASSIASYYEQYF.

This clonotype was recorded a few times. This chain joins TRBV20-1 and TRBJ1-1; D might be TRBD1 (5 bases). This CDR3 is built from 14 residues. V lost 5 bases, J lost 6 bases, and 19 bases lay in between. The germline V gene encodes CDR1 DFQATT and CDR2 SNEGSKA (reference sequence). CDR3 sequence reads: CSAFRLGEVAEAFF. CDR3 coding DNA: TGCAGTGCTTTTAGGCTGGGGGAGGTGGCTGAAGCTTTCTTT.

J is TRBJ1-2 and V is TRBV11-2, with D uncertain. This CDR3 has 14 residues. Germline CDR1 reads SGHAT; CDR2 reads FQNNGV. V was pared by 1 base and J by 4 bases, with 10 bases between. CDR3 nucleotides: TGTGCCAGCAGCTTAGTTTCGGCAATCTATGGCTACACCTTC. Protein product: CASSLVSAIYGYTF.

This sequence joins TRBV10-2 and TRBJ2-3; 7 bases are shared with TRBD1. With V trimmed by 4 bases and J by 1 base, 17 bases remained unmatched. The CDR3 is 19 residues long. The V gene's germline CDR1 is WSHSY and CDR2 SAAADI. CDR3 sequence: CASSALDSEQGIGTDTQYF. DNA for the CDR3: TGCGCCAGCAGTGCGTTAGATTCAGAACAGGGGATTGGCACAGATACGCAGTATTTT.

V and J are TRBV6-1 and TRBJ2-4; D gene ambiguous. V lost 6 bases and J lost 9, with 15 bases in between. The germline gives CDR1 MNHNS, CDR2 SASEGT. This CDR3 region has 13 residues. CDR3 sequence: CASSQVVWGIQYF. Here the CDR3 DNA reads TGTGCCAGCAGCCAGGTTGTGTGGGGCATTCAGTACTTC.

The rearrangement joins TRBV7-9 to TRBJ2-5; possible D gene TRBD2, 6 bases. Trimming shortened V by 6 bases and J by 4 bases, and 18 bases separated the two germline ends. CDR1 is SEHNR, CDR2 FQNEAQ, per germline (reference sequence). The CDR3 runs to 15 residues. CDR3 protein: CASSLRMEGPETQYF. The CDR3 region has the DNA TGTGCCAGCAGTCTGCGCATGGAGGGCCCAGAGACCCAGTACTTC.

The chain combines TRBV5-1 with TRBJ2-5; 8 bases line up with TRBD2. Germline V gives CDR1 SGHRS, CDR2 YFSETQ. This CDR3 has 18 amino acids. The V gene end was trimmed by 1 base and the J gene end by 3 bases; junction bases not matched to a gene: 14. CDR3 bases: TGCGCCAGCAGCTTGCCTTTAGCGGGACGGAGATCCGAAGAGACCCAGTACTTC. Amino acid sequence: CASSLPLAGRRSEETQYF.

This chain joins TRBV3-1 and TRBJ2-3; D might be TRBD2 (5 bases). Germline CDR1 reads LGHDT; CDR2 reads YNNKEL (reference sequence). Trimming took off 8 bases at V and 1 base at J, with 13 bases between the two ends. The CDR3 is made up of 14 amino acids. CDR3: CASRVGVGTDTQYF. The CDR3 DNA follows: TGTGCCAGCCGGGTGGGAGTTGGCACAGATACGCAGTATTTT.

There are a few counts of this clonotype. The V call is TRBV20-1, the J call TRBJ1-1, with 7 nucleotides matching TRBD1. Germline CDR1 DFQATT, CDR2 SNEGSKA (reference sequence). V gave up 6 bases and J gave up 3 bases; unmatched junction bases: 13. The CDR3 consists of 15 residues. For the CDR3, the DNA is TGCAGTGCCCCCCTCCCCGAGGGGGCGGACACTGAAGCTTTCTTT. Protein product: CSAPLPEGADTEAFF.

This clonotype was counted only a few times. CDR3 nucleotide sequence: TGTGCCACCAGCCGACTGACAGTTATGCCATACGAGCAGTACTTC. Its translation is CATSRLTVMPYEQYF. The chain employs TRBV15 and TRBJ2-7, with D possibly matching TRBD1 (5 bases). Looked up from germline, CDR1 is LNHNV and CDR2 is YYDKDF (reference sequence). The CDR3 consists of 15 residues. Deletions cut 5 bases from V and 4 bases from J, with 18 bases between.

This clonotype was seen a few times. The CDR3 DNA sequence: TGCGCCAGCAGCTTGGGGGACAGGGAGGCTAACTATGGCTACACCTTC. This sequence encodes CASSLGDREANYGYTF. The rearrangement joins TRBV5-1 to TRBJ1-2; TRBD1 matches 9 bases. Germline V lookup: CDR1 SGHRS, CDR2 YFSETQ. The CDR3 sequence is 16 residues long. V lost 0 bases to trimming and J lost 0 bases; unmatched junction nucleotides: 3.

The chain links TRBV9 to TRBJ2-5; 8 positions match TRBD2. The CDR3 is made up of 16 amino acids. The germline gives CDR1 SGDLS, CDR2 YYNGEE. V dropped 3 bases and J dropped 3; count of bases not matched to a gene: 10. The CDR3 region is CASSGLVAGRKETQYF. The CDR3 DNA follows: TGTGCCAGCAGCGGGTTAGTAGCGGGACGAAAAGAGACCCAGTACTTC.

The chain joins TRBV12-3 or TRBV12-4 to TRBJ1-1, with D possibly TRBD1 on 5 matching bases. The CDR3 extends over 13 amino acids. V was shortened by 7 bases and J by 7 bases, with 16 bases between the two germline ends. DNA for the CDR3: TGTGCCAGCACCAGGGCCGGGGTCGATGAAGCTTTCTTT. Amino acids: CASTRAGVDEAFF.

This rearrangement joins TRBV18 to TRBJ1-5; 10 positions match TRBD1. The J segment lost 2 bases and the V segment lost 5 bases, leaving 15 bases of the junction unmatched. This CDR3 contains 19 residues. Germline values: CDR1 KGHSH, CDR2 LQKENI. This chain's CDR3 is CASSSWDRGGWRRNQPQHF. DNA for the CDR3: TGTGCCAGCTCATCCTGGGACAGGGGTGGCTGGAGGCGCAATCAGCCCCAGCATTTT.

V usage is TRBV27 and J usage is TRBJ1-5, with 7 positions matching TRBD1. CDR1 is MNHEY, CDR2 SMNVEV, per germline (reference sequence). This CDR3 is 16 amino acids long. The junction had 2 bases not matched to a gene; V was cut back by 0 bases and J by 0 bases. CDR3 amino acids: CASSLSTGPSNQPQHF. The CDR3 nucleotides read TGTGCCAGCAGTTTATCGACAGGGCCTAGCAATCAGCCCCAGCATTTT.

In DNA form, the CDR3 reads TGTGCCAGCCGGATCCCCGCGACTAGCGGGATTGACAATGAGCAGTTCTTC. It specifies CASRIPATSGIDNEQFF. The rearrangement uses TRBV6-1 and TRBJ2-1; 11 bases fit TRBD2. Germline V gives CDR1 MNHNS, CDR2 SASEGT. This CDR3 comprises 17 residues. The ends lost 8 bases at V and 5 bases at J; junction bases unmatched: 14.

The chain employs TRBV29-1 and TRBJ2-5; D uncertain. Germline loops: CDR1 SQVTM, CDR2 ANQGSEA. CDR3 length: 12 residues. Trimming pared 6 bases from V and 3 bases from J, leaving 11 bases between. CDR3 in amino acids: CSVQPLEETQYF. In DNA, the CDR3 is TGCAGCGTCCAGCCTCTCGAAGAGACCCAGTACTTC.